This is a list of T cell receptor beta chains from one sample in a study of neurological immune-mediated disorders. TCRdb passed the 5' RACE reads through MiXCR, listing each CDR3 protein once. The sample holds some 21,000 distinct CDR3 sequences, roughly 15% seen once. Sequencing was carried out using PBMCs. Receptors originate from a female donor with HTLV-1-associated myelopathy (HAM/TSP). Each CDR3 is given with its conserved first and last residue. D genes are given only for firm matches. Rows may omit the clone size; those that give it use once, few, many or a size class.

size,V,D,J,CDR3,DNA
-,TRBV3-1,-,TRBJ2-1,CASSQGVYSPEQFF,TGTGCCAGCAGCCAAGGTGTTTACAGCCCCGAGCAGTTCTTC
many,TRBV7-2,TRBD2,TRBJ2-7,CASSSKTSGRTYEQYF,TGTGCCAGCAGCTCCAAGACTAGCGGGAGGACTTACGAGCAGTACTTC
many,TRBV20-1,TRBD2,TRBJ2-3,CSARAGGTDTQYF,TGCAGTGCGAGAGCGGGAGGGACAGATACGCAGTATTTT
many,TRBV6-5,TRBD1,TRBJ1-2,CASSYPGTVGGYTF,TGTGCCAGCAGTTACCCTGGGACAGTAGGAGGCTACACCTTC
many,TRBV5-1,TRBD2,TRBJ2-7,CASKGLAGEQYF,TGCGCCAGCAAAGGACTAGCTGGCGAGCAGTACTTC
many,TRBV6-5,-,TRBJ1-3,CASRSRQAGNTIYF,TGTGCCAGCAGGTCCCGACAGGCGGGAAACACCATATATTTT
many,TRBV12-3/TRBV12-4,TRBD1,TRBJ1-2,CASSPMTGWDGYTF,TGTGCCAGCAGCCCCATGACAGGGTGGGATGGCTACACCTTC
few,TRBV7-6,-,TRBJ2-3,CASSSAVGTGTDTQYF,TGTGCCAGCAGCTCAGCCGTCGGGACGGGCACAGATACGCAGTATTTT
-,TRBV20-1,-,TRBJ2-7,CSARDPRQLYEQYF,TGCAGTGCTAGAGATCCTCGACAGCTATACGAGCAGTACTTC
medium-sized,TRBV28,-,TRBJ1-1,CASRVNTEAFF,TGTGCCAGCAGGGTGAACACTGAAGCTTTCTTT
many,TRBV7-8,-,TRBJ2-7,CASSLGTYEQYF,TGTGCCAGCAGCTTAGGGACCTACGAGCAGTACTTC
medium-sized,TRBV2,TRBD1,TRBJ2-5,CASSSTGMETQYF,TGTGCCAGCAGTTCGACAGGGATGGAGACCCAGTACTTC
many,TRBV6-5,-,TRBJ2-2,CASSYFSGELFF,TGTGCCAGCAGTTACTTCTCCGGGGAGCTGTTTTTT
few,TRBV6-5,-,TRBJ2-2,CASSFQLAPGELFF,TGTGCCAGCAGTTTCCAACTTGCCCCCGGGGAGCTGTTTTTT
medium-sized,TRBV29-1,TRBD2,TRBJ2-7,CSVEGLAGSPTYEQYF,TGCAGCGTCGAGGGACTAGCGGGAAGTCCGACCTACGAGCAGTACTTC
many,TRBV5-1,-,TRBJ1-5,CASSLAGQVNQPQHF,TGCGCCAGCAGCTTGGCAGGGCAAGTGAATCAGCCCCAGCATTTT
many,TRBV6-2/TRBV6-3,-,TRBJ2-4,CASSLTGWNIQYF,TGTGCCAGCAGCTTAACAGGTTGGAACATTCAGTACTTC
-,TRBV19,-,TRBJ1-2,CASSISGGLDYGYTF,TGTGCCAGTAGTATCAGCGGGGGACTTGACTATGGCTACACCTTC
few,TRBV7-9,TRBD1,TRBJ2-2,CASSPDRGSPGELFF,TGTGCCAGCAGCCCGGACAGGGGGTCCCCCGGGGAGCTGTTTTTT
many,TRBV29-1,TRBD2,TRBJ2-1,CSVAFLSSGRIF,TGCAGCGTTGCATTTCTGTCTAGCGGGAGGATCTTC
large,TRBV7-3,TRBD2,TRBJ2-1,CASSIGTSSYNEQFF,TGTGCCAGCAGCATTGGGACTAGCAGCTACAATGAGCAGTTCTTC
few,TRBV4-3,TRBD2,TRBJ2-2,CASSQVWGGEPGELFF,TGCGCCAGCAGCCAAGTATGGGGAGGGGAGCCCGGGGAGCTGTTTTTT